Reported below is one T cell receptor (beta chain). Its antigen is unidentified. The data belong to a study of T cell responses to AZD1222 COVID-19 vaccine. TCRdb's table, derived via immunoSEQ multiplex PCR, lists solely in-frame clones and lacks some. The data hold some 140,000 clones, with over 65% observed a single time. Findings and caveats of the study: Spike was spanned by vaccine-associated CD4 TCRs, with dominance at 160-218 and 743-854. Mostly white British, mostly female donors; authors suggested clonal diversity may be underestimated. Spike-specific TCR depth and breadth grew after two AZD1222 doses.

The length of the CDR3 is 14 residues. V was cut by 2 bases and J by 7 bases, with 13 bases left in between. Germline CDR1 and CDR2: SGHDT and YYEEEE. This clonotype was obtained from an adult in good health. The genes are TRBV5-6 and TRBJ1-5; TRBD1 might be the D (6 bases). The sample here was peripheral blood, taken on day 0 of AZD1222 vaccination. The CDR3: CASSFGQGMQPQHF. CDR3 nucleotide sequence: TGTGCCAGCAGCTTCGGCCAGGGGATGCAGCCCCAGCATTTT.